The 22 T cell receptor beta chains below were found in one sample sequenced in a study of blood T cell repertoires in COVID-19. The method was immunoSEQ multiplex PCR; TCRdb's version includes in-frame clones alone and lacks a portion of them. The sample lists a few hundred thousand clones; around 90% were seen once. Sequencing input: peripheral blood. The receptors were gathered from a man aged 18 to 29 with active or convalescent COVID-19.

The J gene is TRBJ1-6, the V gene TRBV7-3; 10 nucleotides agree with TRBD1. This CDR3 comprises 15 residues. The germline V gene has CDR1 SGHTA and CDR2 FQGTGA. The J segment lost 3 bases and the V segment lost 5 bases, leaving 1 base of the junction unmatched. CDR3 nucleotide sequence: TGTGCCAGCAGCGGACAGGGGGGCTATAATTCACCCCTCCACTTT. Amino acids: CASSGQGGYNSPLHF. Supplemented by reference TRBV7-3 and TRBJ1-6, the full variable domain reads GAGVSQTPSNKVTEKGKYVELRCDPISGHTALYWYRQSLGQGPEFLIYFQGTGAADDSGLPNDRFFAVRPEGSVSTLKIQRTERGDSAVYLCASSGQGGYNSPLHFGNGTRLTVT.

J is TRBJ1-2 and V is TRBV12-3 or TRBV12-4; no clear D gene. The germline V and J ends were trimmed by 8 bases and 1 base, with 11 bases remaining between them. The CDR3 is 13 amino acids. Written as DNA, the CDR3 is TGTGCCAGCGCTCCTCCACATAACTATGGCTACACCTTC. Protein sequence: CASAPPHNYGYTF.

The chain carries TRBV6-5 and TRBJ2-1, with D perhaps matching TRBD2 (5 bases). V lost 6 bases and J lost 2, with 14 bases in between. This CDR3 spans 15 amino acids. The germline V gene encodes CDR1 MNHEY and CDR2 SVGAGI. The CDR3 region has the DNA TGTGCCAGCAGCATAGGTACCGGGACCTACAATGAGCAGTTCTTC. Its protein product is CASSIGTGTYNEQFF.

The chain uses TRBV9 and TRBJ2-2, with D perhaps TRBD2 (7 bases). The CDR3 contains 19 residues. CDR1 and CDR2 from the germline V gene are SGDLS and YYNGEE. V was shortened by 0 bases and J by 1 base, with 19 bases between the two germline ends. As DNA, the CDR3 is TGTGCCAGCAGCGTAGGTCCGGGGGGCACTAGACGGAACACCGGGGAGCTGTTTTTT. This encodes CASSVGPGGTRRNTGELFF.

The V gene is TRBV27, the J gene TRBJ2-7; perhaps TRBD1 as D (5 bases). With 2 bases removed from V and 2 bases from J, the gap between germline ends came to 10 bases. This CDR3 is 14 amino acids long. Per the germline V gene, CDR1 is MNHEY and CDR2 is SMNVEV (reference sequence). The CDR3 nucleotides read TGTGCCAGCAGTTTAAGGGGAAGGGCCTACGAGCAGTACTTC. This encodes CASSLRGRAYEQYF.

CDR3 sequence (DNA): TGTGCCAGCACGGGACAGAGAGCAACTAATGAAAAACTGTTTTTT. This sequence encodes CASTGQRATNEKLFF. The V and J genes are TRBV2 and TRBJ1-4; 7 nucleotides match TRBD1. CDR1 and CDR2 (germline): SNHLY, FYNNEI. The CDR3 extends over 15 amino acids. Germline trimming cut 7 bases from V and 0 bases from J; bases unmatched to any gene: 5.

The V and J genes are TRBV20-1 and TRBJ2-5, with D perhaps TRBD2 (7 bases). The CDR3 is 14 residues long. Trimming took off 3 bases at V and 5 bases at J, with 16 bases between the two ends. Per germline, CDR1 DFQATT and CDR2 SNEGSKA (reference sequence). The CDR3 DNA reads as TGCAGTGCTAGTAGTGGGGGGGGCCGGGAGACCCAGTACTTC. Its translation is CSASSGGGRETQYF.

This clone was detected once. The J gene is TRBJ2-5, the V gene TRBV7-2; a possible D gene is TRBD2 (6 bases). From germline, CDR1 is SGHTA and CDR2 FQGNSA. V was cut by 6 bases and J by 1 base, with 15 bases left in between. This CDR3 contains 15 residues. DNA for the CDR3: TGTGCCAGCAGTTCCCAACGGGGACTCCAAGAGACCCAGTACTTC. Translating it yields CASSSQRGLQETQYF.

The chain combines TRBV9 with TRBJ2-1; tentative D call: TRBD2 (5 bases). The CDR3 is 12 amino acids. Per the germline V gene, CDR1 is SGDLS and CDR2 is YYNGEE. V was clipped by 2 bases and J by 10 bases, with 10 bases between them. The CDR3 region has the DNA TGTGCCAGCAGCGTGAGATCGGGAGAGCAGTTCTTC. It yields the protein CASSVRSGEQFF.

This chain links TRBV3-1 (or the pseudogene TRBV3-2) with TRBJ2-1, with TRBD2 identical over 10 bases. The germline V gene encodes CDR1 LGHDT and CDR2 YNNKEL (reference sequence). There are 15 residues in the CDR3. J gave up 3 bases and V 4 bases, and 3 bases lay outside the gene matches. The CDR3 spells CASSLAGGRYNEQFF. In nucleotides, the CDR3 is TGTGCCAGCAGCCTAGCGGGGGGCCGCTACAATGAGCAGTTCTTC.

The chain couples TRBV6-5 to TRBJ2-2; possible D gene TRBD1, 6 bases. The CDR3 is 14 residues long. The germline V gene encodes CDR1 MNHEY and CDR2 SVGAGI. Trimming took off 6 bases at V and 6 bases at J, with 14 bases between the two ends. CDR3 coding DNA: TGTGCCAGCAGCCCCATACAGGGATCCGGGGAGCTGTTTTTT. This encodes CASSPIQGSGELFF.

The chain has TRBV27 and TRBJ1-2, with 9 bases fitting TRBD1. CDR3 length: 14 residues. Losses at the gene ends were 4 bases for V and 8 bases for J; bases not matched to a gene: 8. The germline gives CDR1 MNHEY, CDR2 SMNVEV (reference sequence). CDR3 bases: TGTGCCAGCAGTTCCCAAGACAGGGGGAGAGGCTACACCTTC. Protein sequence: CASSSQDRGRGYTF.

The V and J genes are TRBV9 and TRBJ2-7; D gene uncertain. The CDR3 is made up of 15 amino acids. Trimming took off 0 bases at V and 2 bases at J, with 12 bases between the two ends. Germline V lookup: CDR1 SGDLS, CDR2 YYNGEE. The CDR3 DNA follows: TGTGCCAGCAGCGTAGCGGCAGCGCACACCTACGAGCAGTACTTC. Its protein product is CASSVAAAHTYEQYF.

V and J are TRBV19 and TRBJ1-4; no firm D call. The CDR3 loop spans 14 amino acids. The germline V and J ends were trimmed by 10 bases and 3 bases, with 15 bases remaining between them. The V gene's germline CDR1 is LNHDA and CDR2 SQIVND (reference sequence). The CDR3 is CATAFVGSNEKLFF. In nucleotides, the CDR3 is TGTGCCACCGCCTTCGTCGGGTCTAATGAAAAACTGTTTTTT.

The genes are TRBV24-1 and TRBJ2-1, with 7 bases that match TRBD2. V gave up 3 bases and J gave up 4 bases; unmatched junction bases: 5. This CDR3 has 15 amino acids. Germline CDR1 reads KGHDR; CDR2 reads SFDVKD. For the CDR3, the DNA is TGTGCCACCAGTGATCCGGGACTACCGTACAATGAGCAGTTCTTC. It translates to CATSDPGLPYNEQFF.

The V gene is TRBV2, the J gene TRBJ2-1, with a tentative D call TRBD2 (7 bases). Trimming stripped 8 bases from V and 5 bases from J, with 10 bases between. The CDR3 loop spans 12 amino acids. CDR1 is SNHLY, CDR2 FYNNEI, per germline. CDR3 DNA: TGTGCCAGCCGGGGGGCGGACAATGAGCAGTTCTTC. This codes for CASRGADNEQFF.

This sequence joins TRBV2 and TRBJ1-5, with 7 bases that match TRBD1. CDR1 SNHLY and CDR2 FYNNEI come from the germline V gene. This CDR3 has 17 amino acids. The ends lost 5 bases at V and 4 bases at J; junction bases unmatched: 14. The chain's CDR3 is CASSLIQGPLANQPQHF. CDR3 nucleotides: TGTGCCAGCAGTTTAATACAGGGGCCTCTTGCTAATCAGCCCCAGCATTTT.

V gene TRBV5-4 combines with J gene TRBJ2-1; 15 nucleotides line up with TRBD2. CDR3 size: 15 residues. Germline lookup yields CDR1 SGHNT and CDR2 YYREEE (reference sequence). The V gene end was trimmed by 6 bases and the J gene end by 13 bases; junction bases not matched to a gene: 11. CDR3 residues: CASTSSGLAGGPQFF. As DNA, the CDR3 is TGTGCCAGCACCTCCTCCGGACTAGCGGGGGGGCCCCAGTTCTTC. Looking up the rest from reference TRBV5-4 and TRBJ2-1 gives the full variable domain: ETGVTQSPTHLIKTRGQQVTLRCSSQSGHNTVSWYQQALGQGPQFIFQYYREEENGRGNFPPRFSGLQFPNYSSELNVNALELDDSALYLCASTSSGLAGGPQFFGPGTRLTVL.

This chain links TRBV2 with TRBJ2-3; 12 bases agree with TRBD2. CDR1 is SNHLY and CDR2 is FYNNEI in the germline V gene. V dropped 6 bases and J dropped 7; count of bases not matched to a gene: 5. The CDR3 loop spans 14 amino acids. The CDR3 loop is CASRTSGGPHTQYF. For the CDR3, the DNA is TGTGCCAGCAGGACTAGCGGGGGTCCACATACGCAGTATTTT.

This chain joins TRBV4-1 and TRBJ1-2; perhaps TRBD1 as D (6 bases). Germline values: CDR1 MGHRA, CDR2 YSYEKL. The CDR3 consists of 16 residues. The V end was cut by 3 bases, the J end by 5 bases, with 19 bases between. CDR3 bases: TGCGCCAGCAGCCAGATCCTCAGGGGCAGGGAGTATGGCTACACCTTC. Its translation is CASSQILRGREYGYTF.

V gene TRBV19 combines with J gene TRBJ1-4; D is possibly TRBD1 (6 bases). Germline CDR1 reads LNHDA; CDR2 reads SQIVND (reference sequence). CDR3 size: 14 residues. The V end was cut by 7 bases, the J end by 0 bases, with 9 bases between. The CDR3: CASTAGATNEKLFF. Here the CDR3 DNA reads TGTGCCAGTACCGCAGGGGCAACTAATGAAAAACTGTTTTTT.

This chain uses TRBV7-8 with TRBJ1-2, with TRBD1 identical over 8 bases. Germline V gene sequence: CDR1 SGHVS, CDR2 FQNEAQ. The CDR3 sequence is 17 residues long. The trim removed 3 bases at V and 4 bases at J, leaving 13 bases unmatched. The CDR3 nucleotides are TGTGCCAGCAGCTTCGATCAGGACAGGGCATGGGGCTATGGCTACACCTTC. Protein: CASSFDQDRAWGYGYTF.